A single T cell receptor (beta chain) is shown here with its context. The CDR3 covers 14 residues. V was clipped by 6 bases and J by 9 bases, with 15 bases between them. Germline assignment: CDR1 LNHDA and CDR2 SQIVND (reference sequence). The data belong to a study of Ad26.COV2.S vaccination and SARS-CoV-2 variants. Sequenced by immunoSEQ multiplex PCR; TCRdb stores in-frame clones only, minus some. This sample carries some 340,000 clones, 85% to 90% of them seen once, and the ten largest clones take 1.5% to 2.5%. As for treatment: some 20 received Ad26.COV2.S at low or high dose, single or two shots; about 5 received placebo; per-sample allocation not given. Sampling was performed 63 days after the first vaccine or placebo injection.

The source was peripheral blood, collected in a trial of Ad26.COV2.S vaccine versus placebo. The chain links TRBV19 to TRBJ1-6, with D possibly TRBD1 on 6 matching bases. The receptor was derived from a person aged 18-60 years who received the Ad26.COV2.S COVID-19 vaccine or a placebo. The chain's CDR3 is CASSDTGRGSPLHF. CDR3 sequence (DNA): TGTGCCAGTAGCGACACAGGGAGGGGTTCACCCCTCCACTTT.